One sample yielded the 17 T cell receptor beta chains listed below, sequenced in a study of a mutant IDH1 vaccine in newly diagnosed glioma. Time point of the sample: week 5, during vaccination. In every dose of vaccine, 300 ug of mutant IDH1 20-mer peptide was given alongside topical imiquimod. The table came from immunoSEQ multiplex PCR; TCRdb's copy has only in-frame clones and leaves some out. The repertoire includes 30,000 to 40,000 clones, approximately 80% of them detected once, and 24% sits in the top ten. Their antigen targets remain unknown. The sample in question was PBMCs, obtained from a glioma patient whose treatment included an IDH1 peptide vaccine. The receptor source for this set is a man aged 25 to 40 with glioma.

This chain connects TRBV5-6 to TRBJ1-2; 7 bases line up with TRBD1. The CDR3 loop spans 15 amino acids. Trimming cost V 4 bases and J 4 bases; bases outside gene matches: 10. CDR1 is SGHDT and CDR2 is YYEEEE in the germline V gene. The CDR3 region is CASSNSPHRGYGYTF. DNA of the CDR3: TGTGCCAGCAGCAATAGCCCTCACAGGGGCTATGGCTACACCTTC.

This chain joins TRBV18 and TRBJ2-1, with 9 bases that match TRBD2. The trim removed 1 base at V and 7 bases at J, leaving 5 bases unmatched. The length of the CDR3 is 15 residues. CDR1 KGHSH and CDR2 LQKENI come from the germline V gene. For the CDR3, the DNA is TGTGCCAGCTCACCACGGCGGGAGGGCCTAAATGAGCAGTTCTTC. It is translated as CASSPRREGLNEQFF.

The chain couples TRBV18 to TRBJ2-7, with unresolved D. This CDR3 comprises 14 residues. The V end lost 0 bases, the J end lost 3 bases, and 9 bases lay between the germline ends. The V gene's germline CDR1 is KGHSH and CDR2 LQKENI. The DNA of the CDR3 is TGTGCCAGCTCACCACCGGCAGCAAACTACGAGCAGTACTTC. Residues: CASSPPAANYEQYF.

In nucleotides, the CDR3 is TGCGCCAGCAGCTTGGGGTTGGACAGGGCCTACGAGCAGTACTTC. This translates into CASSLGLDRAYEQYF. The chain has TRBV5-1 and TRBJ2-7; 8 positions match TRBD1. The V and J ends lost 0 bases and 2 bases, in that order; junction bases with no gene match: 4. Germline V gene sequence: CDR1 SGHRS, CDR2 YFSETQ. CDR3 size: 15 residues.

The rearrangement links TRBV30 to TRBJ2-5; TRBD1 aligns across 7 bases. The V gene's germline CDR1 is GTSNPN and CDR2 SVGIG (reference sequence). The CDR3 covers 15 residues. V shed 0 bases, J shed 5 bases, and the junction held 9 bases outside the gene matches. The CDR3 coding sequence is TGTGCCTGGAGTGTACAGGGGCAAGGCCAGGAGACCCAGTACTTC. Residues: CAWSVQGQGQETQYF.

The V and J genes are TRBV27 and TRBJ2-7, with D perhaps TRBD1 or TRBD2 (5 bases each). The V and J ends lost 3 bases and 5 bases respectively, with 11 bases between them. Germline CDR1 and CDR2: MNHEY and SMNVEV (reference sequence). The length of the CDR3 is 13 residues. CDR3 protein: CASSLIRDHEQYF. Written as DNA, the CDR3 is TGTGCCAGCAGTTTGATCAGGGACCACGAGCAGTACTTC.

The rearrangement joins TRBV10-3 to TRBJ1-2; 8 bases match TRBD1. The CDR3 has 19 residues. Germline V lookup: CDR1 ENHRY, CDR2 SYGVKD. V lost 0 bases, J lost 3 bases, and 15 bases stayed unmatched. CDR3 in DNA: TGTGCCATCAGTGAGTCGATACCGGGACAGGCCTTAAGGGACTATGGCTACACCTTC. Its protein is CAISESIPGQALRDYGYTF.

The chain carries TRBV15 and TRBJ1-4; D remains unclear. The ends were cut back, 3 bases at V and 0 bases at J, with 8 bases in the middle. The CDR3 sequence is 15 residues long. CDR1 LNHNV and CDR2 YYDKDF come from the germline V gene (reference sequence). The CDR3 DNA is TGTGCCACCAGCAGCAACAGTGCAACTAATGAAAAACTGTTTTTT. Amino acid sequence: CATSSNSATNEKLFF.

This clone showed up just once. V usage is TRBV25-1 and J usage is TRBJ2-4; 9 bases are shared with TRBD1. V was pared by 5 bases and J by 7 bases, with 6 bases of the junction left unmatched. Germline lookup yields CDR1 MGHDK and CDR2 SYGVNS. This CDR3 is 14 amino acids long. CDR3 bases: TGTGCCAGCAGTCCCCGGGACAGGGCCAACATTCAGTACTTC. It translates to CASSPRDRANIQYF.

V usage is TRBV10-3 and J usage is TRBJ2-5, with TRBD1 identical over 9 bases. Looked up from germline, CDR1 is ENHRY and CDR2 is SYGVKD. After removal of 0 bases from V and 5 bases from J, the junction contained 10 bases not matched to a gene. The CDR3 contains 17 residues. Written as DNA, the CDR3 is TGTGCCATCAGTGAGTCAGGGACAGGGCGGAAGGAGGAGACCCAGTACTTC. Its protein product is CAISESGTGRKEETQYF.

The CDR3 region is CASSTASSGANVLTF. The CDR3 region has the DNA TGTGCCAGCAGCACCGCGAGCTCTGGGGCCAACGTCCTGACTTTC. The rearrangement uses TRBV7-2 and TRBJ2-6; D gene ambiguous. The CDR3 consists of 15 residues. The germline V gene encodes CDR1 SGHTA and CDR2 FQGNSA. Trimming removed 5 bases from V and 0 bases from J, with 8 bases in between.

V usage is TRBV29-1 and J usage is TRBJ1-1; 7 bases fit TRBD1. V lost 4 bases to trimming and J lost 1 base; unmatched junction nucleotides: 9. The CDR3 has 15 residues. The germline V gene has CDR1 SQVTM and CDR2 ANQGSEA. The CDR3 DNA follows: TGCAGCGTTGGGACGACAGGGCCTCGGAACACTGAAGCTTTCTTT. Translating it yields CSVGTTGPRNTEAFF.

The chain links TRBV7-8 to TRBJ2-7, with D possibly being TRBD2 (5 bases). CDR1 is SGHVS and CDR2 is FQNEAQ in the germline V gene. V lost 1 base, J lost 4 bases, and 11 bases lay in between. The CDR3 extends over 14 amino acids. The CDR3 is CASSLGSGLYEQYF. The CDR3 DNA reads as TGTGCCAGCAGCTTAGGGTCCGGACTTTACGAGCAGTACTTC.

Comments on this clone: At one boundary the junction diverges from the germline segment, which might be a read error. Here the CDR3 reads CASSISGALYGYTF. For the CDR3, the DNA is TGTGCCAGCAGTATATCAGGGGCCCTCTATGGCTACACCTTC. The chain links TRBV19 to TRBJ1-2, with D possibly being TRBD1 (6 bases). The V gene's germline CDR1 is LNHDA and CDR2 SQIVND (reference sequence). The CDR3 runs to 14 residues.

The V gene is TRBV6-5, the J gene TRBJ1-1, with no clear D. Germline-derived CDR1 and CDR2 are MNHEY and SVGAGI. V lost 2 bases, J lost 11 bases, and 9 bases lay in between. The CDR3 runs 11 residues. CDR3 region: CASSYAREAFF. Here the CDR3 DNA reads TGTGCCAGCAGTTACGCTCGTGAGGCTTTCTTT.

The chain recombines TRBV5-6 with TRBJ1-2, with 12 positions matching TRBD1. The CDR3 has 16 residues. Germline loops: CDR1 SGHDT, CDR2 YYEEEE. Losses at the gene ends were 2 bases for V and 8 bases for J; bases not matched to a gene: 10. The CDR3 region is CASSFPGTGGAGGYTF. CDR3 bases: TGTGCCAGCAGCTTCCCCGGGACAGGGGGCGCAGGAGGCTACACCTTC.

The chain employs TRBV19 and TRBJ1-1; possible D gene TRBD1, 6 bases. The V end was cut by 5 bases, the J end by 4 bases, with 17 bases between. CDR1 is LNHDA, CDR2 SQIVND, per germline (reference sequence). The CDR3 loop spans 15 amino acids. The CDR3 bases are TGTGCCAGTAGTCTCCAAGGGGGGCTCGGCACTGAAGCTTTCTTT. As protein: CASSLQGGLGTEAFF.